Listed here are 24 T cell receptor beta chains from one sample, sequenced in a study of T cell repertoires in cytomegalovirus infection. TCRdb ran MiXCR on the reads and lists one entry per CDR3 protein. The sample lists some 680,000 distinct CDR3 sequences; less than 40% were seen once. Sequencing was carried out using PBMCs. These TCRs come from a human donor in good health (CMV status not recorded). Some clones in this sample may be carry-over from other donors' samples.

The count of this clonotype is one. The chain has TRBV19 and TRBJ1-1; D is possibly TRBD1 (5 bases). The ends were cut back, 8 bases at V and 4 bases at J, with 14 bases in the middle. There are 13 residues in the CDR3. In germline, CDR1 is LNHDA, CDR2 SQIVND (reference sequence). The chain's CDR3 is CASPIGGGTEAFF. As DNA, the CDR3 is TGTGCCAGTCCGATCGGGGGGGGCACTGAAGCTTTCTTT.

This clonotype showed up just a few times. V and J are TRBV7-2 and TRBJ2-1; D gene uncertain. Germline V gene lookup returns CDR1 SGHTA and CDR2 FQGNSA. V lost 2 bases, J lost 7 bases, and 12 bases lay in between. There are 14 residues in the CDR3. CDR3 DNA sequence: TGTGCCAGCAGCTTAATAGTGGGCTCTAATGAGCAGTTCTTC. Its protein is CASSLIVGSNEQFF.

The gene calls are TRBV7-3 and TRBJ2-1; D is perhaps TRBD1 (5 bases). This CDR3 spans 15 amino acids. Germline loops: CDR1 SGHTA, CDR2 FQGTGA. V was trimmed by 2 bases and J by 2 bases, leaving 10 bases between them. The CDR3 is CASSLWQGPYNEQFF. DNA for the CDR3: TGTGCCAGCAGCTTATGGCAGGGCCCCTACAATGAGCAGTTCTTC.

The chain has TRBV28 and TRBJ1-2, with D possibly matching TRBD1 (6 bases). CDR1 and CDR2 (germline): MDHEN, SYDVKM. The length of the CDR3 is 12 residues. V lost 6 bases to trimming and J lost 7 bases, with 12 bases between them. The CDR3 sequence: CASRDSPSGYTF. Here the CDR3 DNA reads TGTGCCAGCAGGGACAGTCCCTCTGGCTACACCTTC.

The J gene is TRBJ1-1, the V gene TRBV6-1; 12 bases are a match to TRBD1. Germline V gene lookup returns CDR1 MNHNS and CDR2 SASEGT. The CDR3 is made up of 18 amino acids. Trimming cost V 5 bases and J 1 base; bases outside gene matches: 11. In DNA form, the CDR3 reads TGTGCCAGCAGTCGAGAATTCCGGGGACAGGGGGCGAACACTGAAGCTTTCTTT. It translates to CASSREFRGQGANTEAFF.

This chain links TRBV28 with TRBJ1-1; D not certain. The V gene's germline CDR1 is MDHEN and CDR2 SYDVKM. Trimming left V 7 bases short and J 8 bases short, with 17 bases between. This CDR3 contains 13 residues. CDR3 DNA: TGTGCCAGCACTTCGCTGTATAGCGGAGAAGCTTTCTTT. Translated: CASTSLYSGEAFF. The complete variable domain, with remaining parts taken from reference TRBV28 and TRBJ1-1, reads DVKVTQSSRYLVKRTGEKVFLECVQDMDHENMFWYRQDPGLGLRLIYFSYDVKMKEKGDIPEGYSVSREKKERFSLILESASTNQTSMYLCASTSLYSGEAFFGQGTRLTVV.

The chain's CDR3 is CASSYTQGPGELFF. DNA of the CDR3: TGTGCCAGCAGTTACACCCAGGGGCCCGGGGAGCTGTTTTTT. The chain recombines TRBV6-6 with TRBJ2-2; a weak D match, TRBD1 (6 bases). Germline V gene data show CDR1 as MNHNY and CDR2 as SVGAGI (reference sequence). Trimming took 2 bases from V and 6 from J, leaving 10 bases between them. The CDR3 is 14 residues long.

This clonotype was counted ten times or more. V gene TRBV19 combines with J gene TRBJ2-1; 13 bases are shared with TRBD2. Germline CDR1 is LNHDA and CDR2 is SQIVND (reference sequence). V shed 4 bases, J shed 8 bases, and the junction held 5 bases outside the gene matches. CDR3 length: 15 residues. The CDR3 coding sequence is TGTGCCAGTAGTACGAGACTAGCGGGAGGACATGAGCAGTTCTTC. This sequence encodes CASSTRLAGGHEQFF.

V is TRBV29-1 and J is TRBJ2-7; D is uncertain. Trimming took off 7 bases at V and 2 bases at J, with 15 bases between the two ends. The V gene's germline CDR1 is SQVTM and CDR2 ANQGSEA. CDR3 length equals 13 residues. The CDR3: CSALIGKTYEQYF. The CDR3, as DNA: TGCAGCGCGTTAATAGGGAAGACCTACGAGCAGTACTTC.

The rearrangement links TRBV7-6 to TRBJ2-7; D uncertain. V was cut by 5 bases and J by 5 bases, with 25 bases left in between. In germline, CDR1 is SGHVS, CDR2 FNYEAQ. The CDR3 totals 17 residues. The CDR3 region has the DNA TGTGCCAGCAGCATAAATCCGGATTGGTTGGGTAAGGACGAGCAGTACTTC. Translated, it gives CASSINPDWLGKDEQYF. Drawing the rest from reference TRBV7-6 and TRBJ2-7, the complete variable domain is GAGVSQSPRYKVTKRGQDVALRCDPISGHVSLYWYRQALGQGPEFLTYFNYEAQQDKSGLPNDRFSAERPEGSISTLTIQRTEQRDSAMYRCASSINPDWLGKDEQYFGPGTRLTVT.

Ten or more counts support this clonotype. The rearrangement links TRBV5-4 to TRBJ2-1, with a weak D call TRBD2 (6 bases). The CDR3 runs 16 residues. The germline gives CDR1 SGHNT, CDR2 YYREEE (reference sequence). V was clipped by 3 bases and J by 3 bases, with 16 bases between them. This CDR3 is CASSSPPAGSYNEQFF. DNA of the CDR3: TGTGCCAGCAGCTCCCCACCGGCGGGGAGCTACAATGAGCAGTTCTTC.

V usage is TRBV28 and J usage is TRBJ2-7, with D maybe TRBD2 (6 bases). CDR1 and CDR2 (germline): MDHEN, SYDVKM. V was trimmed by 3 bases and J by 2 bases, leaving 14 bases between them. The CDR3 length is 15 residues. The CDR3 DNA sequence: TGTGCCAGCAGTTTTGCGGGACTGGGTACCTACGAGCAGTACTTC. Translated: CASSFAGLGTYEQYF.

This clonotype was seen more than once but under ten times. V is TRBV7-8 and J is TRBJ1-1, with 7 bases that match TRBD1. The CDR3 is made up of 15 amino acids. From germline, CDR1 is SGHVS and CDR2 FQNEAQ. V was pared by 3 bases and J by 1 base, with 5 bases of the junction left unmatched. CDR3 in amino acids: CASSFGDRTNTEAFF. The CDR3 coding sequence is TGTGCCAGCAGCTTCGGGGACAGAACGAACACTGAAGCTTTCTTT.

The CDR3 sequence is CASSFLINTGDLFF. CDR3 nucleotide sequence: TGTGCCAGCAGCTTCCTTATTAACACCGGTGATCTGTTTTTT. J is TRBJ2-2 and V is TRBV7-9; no definite D call. The V and J ends lost 3 bases and 14 bases respectively, with 19 bases between them. Germline V lookup: CDR1 SEHNR, CDR2 FQNEAQ (reference sequence). The CDR3 loop spans 14 amino acids.

V gene TRBV7-2 combines with J gene TRBJ1-3; D unclear. V lost 1 base to trimming and J lost 0 bases, with 13 bases between them. The V gene's germline CDR1 is SGHTA and CDR2 FQGNSA. This CDR3 is built from 17 residues. The CDR3 DNA follows: TGTGCCAGCAGCTTAGATCCCTACCGACTCTCTGGAAACACCATATATTTT. It codes for CASSLDPYRLSGNTIYF.

This clonotype was seen at least ten times. J is TRBJ2-7 and V is TRBV7-2; 9 nucleotides line up with TRBD2. Germline assignment: CDR1 SGHTA and CDR2 FQGNSA. This CDR3 region has 17 residues. The J segment lost 0 bases and the V segment lost 5 bases, leaving 11 bases of the junction unmatched. CDR3 amino acids: CASSPDLGLARSYEQYF. The CDR3 nucleotides are TGTGCCAGCAGCCCAGATTTAGGACTAGCGCGCTCCTACGAGCAGTACTTC.

There are a few counts of this clonotype. The genes are TRBV12-3 or TRBV12-4 and TRBJ1-5; TRBD1 agrees at 7 bases. V dropped 4 bases and J dropped 0; count of bases not matched to a gene: 6. The CDR3 length is 16 residues. The CDR3: CASSSTGSYSNQPQHF. In DNA, the CDR3 is TGTGCCAGCAGTTCGACAGGGAGTTATAGCAATCAGCCCCAGCATTTT.

This clonotype has ten or more counts. The chain uses TRBV7-6 and TRBJ1-5; D is uncertain. The CDR3 covers 15 residues. Trimming removed 5 bases at V and 0 bases at J, with 11 bases between. CDR1 SGHVS and CDR2 FNYEAQ come from the germline V gene. The CDR3 nucleotides are TGTGCCAGCAGCCTCCGGACGGGTAGCAATCAGCCCCAGCATTTT. Its translation: CASSLRTGSNQPQHF.

This clonotype was detected a few times. The rearrangement uses TRBV12-3 or TRBV12-4 and TRBJ2-1, with D perhaps TRBD1 (7 bases). The CDR3 is 15 residues long. The V and J ends lost 6 bases and 2 bases respectively, with 14 bases between them. This chain's CDR3 is CASSPRGTAYNEQFF. CDR3 coding DNA: TGTGCCAGCAGCCCTCGCGGGACAGCCTACAATGAGCAGTTCTTC.

This clonotype showed up just a few times. The V and J genes are TRBV11-3 and TRBJ2-1, with TRBD2 matching over 8 bases. The length of the CDR3 is 18 residues. Germline V gives CDR1 SGHNT, CDR2 YENEEA. V lost 0 bases and J lost 2; bases outside the gene matches: 9. CDR3 region: CASSLDTGSGIPYNEQFF. In nucleotides, the CDR3 is TGTGCCAGCAGCTTAGATACGGGTAGCGGGATCCCCTACAATGAGCAGTTCTTC.

This clonotype occurred once. The J gene is TRBJ1-2, the V gene TRBV7-9, with a tentative D call TRBD1 (6 bases). Trimming shortened V by 8 bases and J by 13 bases, and 20 bases separated the two germline ends. The CDR3 loop spans 12 amino acids. Germline V gene data show CDR1 as SEHNR and CDR2 as FQNEAQ (reference sequence). The CDR3 sequence: CASLSSGGAITF. DNA of the CDR3: TGTGCCAGCCTCAGCTCGGGGGGGGCGATCACCTTC.

This clonotype appeared a few times. The J gene is TRBJ1-5, the V gene TRBV28; 7 bases agree with TRBD1. This CDR3 is 12 amino acids long. Germline trimming cut 7 bases from V and 6 bases from J; bases unmatched to any gene: 3. Germline lookup yields CDR1 MDHEN and CDR2 SYDVKM. The CDR3 spells CASTTGPQPQHF. In DNA, the CDR3 is TGTGCCAGCACGACAGGGCCTCAGCCCCAGCATTTT.

This clonotype was detected many times. The V call is TRBV7-2, the J call TRBJ2-1; 10 positions match TRBD2. Unmatched junction bases numbered 7, after V lost 5 bases and J lost 6 bases. The CDR3 has 15 residues. CDR1 SGHTA and CDR2 FQGNSA come from the germline V gene. The CDR3 loop is CASSAQRGGRNEQFF. The CDR3 region has the DNA TGTGCCAGCAGCGCGCAGCGGGGGGGCCGCAATGAGCAGTTCTTC.

The chain has TRBV7-9 and TRBJ2-1; TRBD2 aligns across 11 bases. The V segment lost 5 bases and the J segment 0 bases; nucleotides outside the gene matches: 15. In germline, CDR1 is SEHNR, CDR2 FQNEAQ (reference sequence). CDR3 size: 20 residues. As DNA, the CDR3 is TGTGCCAGCAGCCCCCTCATAGGGCTAGCGGGGGGTAGCTCCTACAATGAGCAGTTCTTC. It translates to CASSPLIGLAGGSSYNEQFF.